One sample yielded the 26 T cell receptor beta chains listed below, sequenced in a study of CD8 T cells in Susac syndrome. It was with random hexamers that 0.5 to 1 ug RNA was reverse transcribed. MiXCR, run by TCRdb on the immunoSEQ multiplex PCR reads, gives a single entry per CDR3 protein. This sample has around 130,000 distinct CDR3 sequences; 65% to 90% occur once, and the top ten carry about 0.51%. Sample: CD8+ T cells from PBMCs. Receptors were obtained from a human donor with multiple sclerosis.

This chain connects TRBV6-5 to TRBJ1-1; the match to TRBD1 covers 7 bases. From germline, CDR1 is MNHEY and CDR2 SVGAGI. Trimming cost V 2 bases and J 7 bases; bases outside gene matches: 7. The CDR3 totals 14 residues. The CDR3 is CASSYSRDSLEAFF. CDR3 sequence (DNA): TGTGCCAGCAGTTACAGCCGGGACAGCCTTGAAGCTTTCTTT.

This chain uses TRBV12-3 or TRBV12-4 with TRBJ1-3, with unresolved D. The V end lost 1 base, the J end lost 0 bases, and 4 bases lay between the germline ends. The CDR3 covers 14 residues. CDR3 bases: TGTGCCAGCAGTTTAGGACCCTCTGGAAACACCATATATTTT. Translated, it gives CASSLGPSGNTIYF.

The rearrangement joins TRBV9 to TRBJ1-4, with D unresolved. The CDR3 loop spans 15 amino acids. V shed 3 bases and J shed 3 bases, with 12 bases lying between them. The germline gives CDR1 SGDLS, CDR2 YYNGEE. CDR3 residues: CASSDYGGPNEKLFF. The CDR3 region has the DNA TGTGCCAGCAGCGATTATGGAGGACCTAATGAAAAACTGTTTTTT. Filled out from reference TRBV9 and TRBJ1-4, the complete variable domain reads DSGVTQTPKHLITATGQRVTLRCSPRSGDLSVYWYQQSLDQGLQFLIQYYNGEERAKGNILERFSAQQFPDLHSELNLSSLELGDSALYFCASSDYGGPNEKLFFGSGTQLSVL.

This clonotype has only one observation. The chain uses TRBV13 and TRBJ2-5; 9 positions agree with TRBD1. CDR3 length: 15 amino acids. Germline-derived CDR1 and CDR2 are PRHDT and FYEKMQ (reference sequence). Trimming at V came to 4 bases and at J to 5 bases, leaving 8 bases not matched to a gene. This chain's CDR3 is CASSSLGTGLETQYF. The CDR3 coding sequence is TGTGCCAGCAGCTCCCTCGGGACAGGGTTGGAGACCCAGTACTTC.

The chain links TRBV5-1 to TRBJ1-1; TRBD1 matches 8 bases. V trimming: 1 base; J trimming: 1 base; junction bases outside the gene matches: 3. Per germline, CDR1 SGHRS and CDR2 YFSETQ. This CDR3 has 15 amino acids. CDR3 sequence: CASSLYDRGNTEAFF. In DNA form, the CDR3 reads TGCGCCAGCAGCTTGTACGACAGGGGGAACACTGAAGCTTTCTTT.

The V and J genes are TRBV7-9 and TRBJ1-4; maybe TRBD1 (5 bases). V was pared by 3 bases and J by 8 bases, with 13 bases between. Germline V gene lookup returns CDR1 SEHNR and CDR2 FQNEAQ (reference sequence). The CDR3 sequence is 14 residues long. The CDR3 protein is CASSLVREREKLFF. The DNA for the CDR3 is TGTGCCAGCAGCTTGGTCAGGGAGCGCGAAAAACTGTTTTTT.

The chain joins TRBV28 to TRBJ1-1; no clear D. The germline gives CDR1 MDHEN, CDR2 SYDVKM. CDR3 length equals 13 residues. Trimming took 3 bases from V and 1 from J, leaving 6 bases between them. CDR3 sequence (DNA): TGTGCCAGCAGTTTGGTCAAGAACACTGAAGCTTTCTTT. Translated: CASSLVKNTEAFF.

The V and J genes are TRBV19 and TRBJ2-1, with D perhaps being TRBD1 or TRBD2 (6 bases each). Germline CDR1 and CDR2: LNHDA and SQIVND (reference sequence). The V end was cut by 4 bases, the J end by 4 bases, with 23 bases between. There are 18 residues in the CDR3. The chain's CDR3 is CASSNGGGYLSVYNEQFF. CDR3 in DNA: TGTGCCAGTAGTAACGGGGGCGGGTACCTTTCCGTGTACAATGAGCAGTTCTTC.

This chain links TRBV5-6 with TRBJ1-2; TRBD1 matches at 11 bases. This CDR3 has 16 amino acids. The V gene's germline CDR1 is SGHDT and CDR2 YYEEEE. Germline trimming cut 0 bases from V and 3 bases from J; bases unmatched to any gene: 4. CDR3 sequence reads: CASSLADRGLDYGYTF. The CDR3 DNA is TGTGCCAGCAGCTTGGCGGACAGGGGGCTGGACTATGGCTACACCTTC.

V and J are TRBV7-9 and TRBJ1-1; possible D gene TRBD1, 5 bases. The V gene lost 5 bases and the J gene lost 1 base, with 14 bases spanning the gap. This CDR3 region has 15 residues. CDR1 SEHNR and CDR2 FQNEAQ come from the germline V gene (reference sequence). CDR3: CASSPQQAQNTEAFF. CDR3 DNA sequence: TGTGCCAGCAGCCCCCAACAGGCGCAGAACACTGAAGCTTTCTTT.

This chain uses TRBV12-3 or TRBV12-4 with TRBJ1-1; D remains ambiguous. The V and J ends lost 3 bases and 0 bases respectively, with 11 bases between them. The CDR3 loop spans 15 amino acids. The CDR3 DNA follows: TGTGCCAGCAGTTTGTCTCCTTGGGTGAACACTGAAGCTTTCTTT. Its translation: CASSLSPWVNTEAFF.

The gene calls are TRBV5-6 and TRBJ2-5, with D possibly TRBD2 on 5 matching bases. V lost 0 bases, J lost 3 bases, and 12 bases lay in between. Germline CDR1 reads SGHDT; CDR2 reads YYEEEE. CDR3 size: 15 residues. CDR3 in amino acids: CASSLVRGAEETQYF. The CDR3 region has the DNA TGTGCCAGCAGCTTGGTTAGAGGAGCGGAAGAGACCCAGTACTTC.

Here the CDR3 reads CASSIWVNTEAFF. CDR3 in DNA: TGTGCCAGTAGTATATGGGTTAACACTGAAGCTTTCTTT. The J gene is TRBJ1-1, the V gene TRBV19; no definite D call. Germline loops: CDR1 LNHDA, CDR2 SQIVND (reference sequence). Trimming took 2 bases from V and 2 from J, leaving 6 bases between them. CDR3 length: 13 residues.

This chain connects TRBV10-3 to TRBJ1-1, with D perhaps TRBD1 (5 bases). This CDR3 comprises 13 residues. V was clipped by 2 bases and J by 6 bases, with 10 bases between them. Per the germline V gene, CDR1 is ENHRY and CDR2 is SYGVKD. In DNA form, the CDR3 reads TGTGCCATCAGTGAGCCCAGGGAGGCTGAAGCTTTCTTT. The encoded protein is CAISEPREAEAFF.

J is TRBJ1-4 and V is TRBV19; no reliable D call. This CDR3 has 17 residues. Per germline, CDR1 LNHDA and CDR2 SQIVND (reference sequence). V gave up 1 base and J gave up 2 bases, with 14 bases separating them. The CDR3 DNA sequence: TGTGCCAGTAGTATAGTCGCCCCCGTGGGGACTAATGAAAAACTGTTTTTT. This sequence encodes CASSIVAPVGTNEKLFF.

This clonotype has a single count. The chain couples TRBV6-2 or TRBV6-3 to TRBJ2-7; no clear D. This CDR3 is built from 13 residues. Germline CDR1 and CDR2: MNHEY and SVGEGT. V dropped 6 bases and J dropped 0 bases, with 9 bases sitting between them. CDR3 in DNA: TGTGCCAGCAGGCGGAGTGACTCCTACGAGCAGTACTTC. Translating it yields CASRRSDSYEQYF.

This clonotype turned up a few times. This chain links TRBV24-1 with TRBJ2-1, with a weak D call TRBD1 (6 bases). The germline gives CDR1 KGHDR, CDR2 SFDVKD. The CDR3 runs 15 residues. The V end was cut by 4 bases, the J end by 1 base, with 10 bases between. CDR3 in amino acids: CATSDPDRSYNEQFF. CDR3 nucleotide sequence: TGTGCCACCAGTGACCCCGACAGGTCCTACAATGAGCAGTTCTTC.

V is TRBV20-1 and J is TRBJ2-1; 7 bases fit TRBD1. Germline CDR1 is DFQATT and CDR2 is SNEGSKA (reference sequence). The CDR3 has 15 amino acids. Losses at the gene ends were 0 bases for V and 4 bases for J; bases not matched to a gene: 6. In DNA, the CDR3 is TGCAGTGCTAGAGATCCCGGGACAGTGTACAATGAGCAGTTCTTC. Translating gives CSARDPGTVYNEQFF.

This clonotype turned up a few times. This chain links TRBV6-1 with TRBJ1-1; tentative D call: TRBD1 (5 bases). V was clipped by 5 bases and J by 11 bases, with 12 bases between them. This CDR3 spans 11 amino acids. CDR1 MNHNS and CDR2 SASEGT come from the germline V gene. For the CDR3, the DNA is TGTGCCAGCAGTATATGGGCAGGGGCTTTCTTT. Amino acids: CASSIWAGAFF.

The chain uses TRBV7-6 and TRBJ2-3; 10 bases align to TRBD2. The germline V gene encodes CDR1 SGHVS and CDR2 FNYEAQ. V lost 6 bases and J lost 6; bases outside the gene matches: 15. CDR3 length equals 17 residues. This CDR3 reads CASSQSASGGVGDTQYF. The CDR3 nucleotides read TGTGCCAGCAGTCAATCCGCCAGCGGGGGGGTCGGGGATACGCAGTATTTT.

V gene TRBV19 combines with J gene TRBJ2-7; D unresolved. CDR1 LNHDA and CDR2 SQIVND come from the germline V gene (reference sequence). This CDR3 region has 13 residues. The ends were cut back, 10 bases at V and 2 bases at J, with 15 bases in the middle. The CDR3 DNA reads TGTGCCACCCGGGCCCTATCGACCTACGAGCAGTACTTC. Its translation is CATRALSTYEQYF.

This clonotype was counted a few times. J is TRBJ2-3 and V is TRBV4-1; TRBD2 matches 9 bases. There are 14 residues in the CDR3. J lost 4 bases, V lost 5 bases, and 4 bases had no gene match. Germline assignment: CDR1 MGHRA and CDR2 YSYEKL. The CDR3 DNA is TGCGCCAGCAGCTGGACTAGCGAGTCAGATACGCAGTATTTT. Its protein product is CASSWTSESDTQYF.

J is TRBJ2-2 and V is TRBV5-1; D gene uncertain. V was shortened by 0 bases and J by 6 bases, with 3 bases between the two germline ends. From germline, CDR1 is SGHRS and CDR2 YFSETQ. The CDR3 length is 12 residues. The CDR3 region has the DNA TGCGCCAGCAGCTTGGCGGCCGGGGAGCTGTTTTTT. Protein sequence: CASSLAAGELFF.

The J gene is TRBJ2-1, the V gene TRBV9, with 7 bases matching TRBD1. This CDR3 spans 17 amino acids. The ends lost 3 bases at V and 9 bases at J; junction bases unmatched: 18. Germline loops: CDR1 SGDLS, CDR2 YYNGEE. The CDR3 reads CASSEGTSGQLGGEQFF. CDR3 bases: TGTGCCAGCAGCGAGGGTACCTCGGGACAGCTTGGGGGTGAGCAGTTCTTC.

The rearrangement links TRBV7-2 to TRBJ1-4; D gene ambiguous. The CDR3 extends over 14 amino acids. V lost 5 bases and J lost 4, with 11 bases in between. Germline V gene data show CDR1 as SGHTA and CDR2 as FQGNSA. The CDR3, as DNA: TGTGCCAGCAGCGCACCCCCGTTTAATGAAAAACTGTTTTTT. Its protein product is CASSAPPFNEKLFF.

The CDR3 spells CASSLTRADPDTQYF. The CDR3 DNA reads as TGTGCCAGCAGCTTGACCCGGGCGGATCCAGATACGCAGTATTTT. The chain is built from TRBV7-9 and TRBJ2-3; no definite D call. Trimming removed 3 bases from V and 4 bases from J, with 14 bases in between. The CDR3 has 15 residues. Germline V gene sequence: CDR1 SEHNR, CDR2 FQNEAQ (reference sequence).